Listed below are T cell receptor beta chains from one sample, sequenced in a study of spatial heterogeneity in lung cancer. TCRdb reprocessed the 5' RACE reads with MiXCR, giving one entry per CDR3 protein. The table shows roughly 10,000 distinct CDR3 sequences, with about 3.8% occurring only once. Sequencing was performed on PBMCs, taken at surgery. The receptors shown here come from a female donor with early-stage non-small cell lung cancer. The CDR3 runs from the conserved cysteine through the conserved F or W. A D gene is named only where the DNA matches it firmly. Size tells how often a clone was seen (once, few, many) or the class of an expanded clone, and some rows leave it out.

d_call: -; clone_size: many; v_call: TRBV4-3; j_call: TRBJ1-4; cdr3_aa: CASSQDTLGSGLFF; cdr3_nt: TGCGCCAGCAGCCAAGATACGTTGGGCAGCGGCTTGTTTTTT
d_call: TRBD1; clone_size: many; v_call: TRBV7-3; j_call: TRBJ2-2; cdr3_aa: CASSWTGGASTGELFF; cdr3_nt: TGTGCCAGCAGCTGGACAGGGGGCGCGAGCACCGGGGAGCTGTTTTTT
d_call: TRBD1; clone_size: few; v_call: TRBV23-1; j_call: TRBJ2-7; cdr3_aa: CASSLKTTGLTYEQYF; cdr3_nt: TGCGCCAGCAGTCTTAAAACGACAGGGCTCACCTACGAGCAGTACTTC
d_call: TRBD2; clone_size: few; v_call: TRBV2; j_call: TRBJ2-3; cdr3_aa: CASSEGTSGSKDTQYF; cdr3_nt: TGTGCCAGCAGTGAGGGGACTAGCGGGAGTAAAGATACGCAGTATTTT
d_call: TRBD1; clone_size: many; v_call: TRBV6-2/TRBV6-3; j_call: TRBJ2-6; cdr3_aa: CASRQGTGANVLTF; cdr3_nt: TGTGCCAGCAGACAGGGGACAGGGGCCAACGTCCTGACTTTC
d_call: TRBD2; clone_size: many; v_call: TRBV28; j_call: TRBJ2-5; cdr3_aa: CASSKLGTSGRGETQYF; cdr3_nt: TGTGCCAGCAGTAAACTCGGGACTAGCGGGAGGGGGGAGACCCAGTACTTC
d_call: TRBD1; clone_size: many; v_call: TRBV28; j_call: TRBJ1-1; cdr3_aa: CASSLGDRLNTEAFF; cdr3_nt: TGTGCCAGCAGTTTGGGGGACAGGTTGAACACTGAAGCTTTCTTT
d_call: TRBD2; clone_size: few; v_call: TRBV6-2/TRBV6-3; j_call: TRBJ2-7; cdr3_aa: CASSYNSGTRVMYF; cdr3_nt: TGTGCCAGCAGTTACAACTCCGGGACTAGAGTCATGTACTTC
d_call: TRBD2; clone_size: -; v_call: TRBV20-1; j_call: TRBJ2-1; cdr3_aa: CSAASSGRSNEQFF; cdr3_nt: TGCAGTGCCGCTTCTAGCGGGAGGTCTAATGAGCAGTTCTTC
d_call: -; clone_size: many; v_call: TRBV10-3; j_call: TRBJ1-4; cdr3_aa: CAISGDHGATNEKLFF; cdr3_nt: TGTGCCATCAGTGGCGATCACGGAGCAACTAATGAAAAACTGTTTTTT
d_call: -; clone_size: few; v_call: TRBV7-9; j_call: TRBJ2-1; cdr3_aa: CASSLEVAYPGDEQFF; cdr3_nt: TGTGCCAGCAGCTTAGAAGTGGCGTACCCTGGGGATGAGCAGTTCTTC
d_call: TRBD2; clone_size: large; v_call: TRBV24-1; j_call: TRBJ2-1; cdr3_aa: CATHERGSYNEQFF; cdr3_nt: TGTGCCACGCATGAGCGGGGGAGCTACAATGAGCAGTTCTTC
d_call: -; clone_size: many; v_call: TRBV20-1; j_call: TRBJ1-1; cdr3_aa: CSARDPSGAATEAFF; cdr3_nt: TGCAGTGCTAGAGACCCGTCGGGGGCCGCCACTGAAGCTTTCTTT
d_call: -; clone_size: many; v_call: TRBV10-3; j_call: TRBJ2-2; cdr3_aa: CAIRKVENTGELFF; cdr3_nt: TGTGCCATCAGGAAGGTAGAGAACACCGGGGAGCTGTTTTTT
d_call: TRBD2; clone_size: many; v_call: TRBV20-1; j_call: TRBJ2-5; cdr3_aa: CSANEIAGGAETQYF; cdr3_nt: TGCAGTGCCAACGAAATAGCGGGGGGTGCAGAGACCCAGTACTTC
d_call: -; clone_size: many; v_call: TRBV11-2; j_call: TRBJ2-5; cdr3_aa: CASSLGFQGGETQYF; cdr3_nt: TGTGCCAGCAGCTTAGGTTTTCAGGGGGGAGAGACCCAGTACTTC
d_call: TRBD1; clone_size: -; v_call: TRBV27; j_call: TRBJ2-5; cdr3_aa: CASSTAGGLETQYF; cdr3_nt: TGTGCCAGCAGTACTGCAGGGGGCCTGGAGACCCAGTACTTC
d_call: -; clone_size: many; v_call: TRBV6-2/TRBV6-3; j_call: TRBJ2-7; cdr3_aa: CASSRTTEQYF; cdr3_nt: TGTGCCAGCAGTCGCACTACCGAGCAGTACTTC
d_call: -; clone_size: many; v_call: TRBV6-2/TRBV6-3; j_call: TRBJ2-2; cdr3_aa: CASSLRDTGELFF; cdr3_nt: TGTGCCAGCAGTTTGCGGGACACCGGGGAGCTGTTTTTT
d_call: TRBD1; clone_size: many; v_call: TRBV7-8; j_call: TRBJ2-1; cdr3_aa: CASRLGTAGEQFF; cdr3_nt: TGTGCCAGCAGACTAGGGACAGCCGGTGAGCAGTTCTTC
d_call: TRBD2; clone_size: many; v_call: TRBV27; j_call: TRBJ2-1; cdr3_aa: CASSLNRGRGNEQFF; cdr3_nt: TGTGCCAGCAGTTTAAACCGCGGGAGGGGCAATGAGCAGTTCTTC
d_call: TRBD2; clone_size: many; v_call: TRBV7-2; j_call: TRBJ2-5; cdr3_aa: CASSLMTSGRMETQYF; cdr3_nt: TGTGCCAGCAGCTTAATGACTAGCGGGAGGATGGAGACCCAGTACTTC
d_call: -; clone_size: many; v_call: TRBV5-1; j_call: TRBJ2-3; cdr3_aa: CASSTSDTDTQYF; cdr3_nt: TGCGCCAGCAGCACCAGCGACACAGATACGCAGTATTTT
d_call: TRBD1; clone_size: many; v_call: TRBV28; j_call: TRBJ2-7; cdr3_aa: CASRLTGGGEQYF; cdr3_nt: TGTGCCAGCAGACTGACAGGGGGAGGCGAGCAGTACTTC
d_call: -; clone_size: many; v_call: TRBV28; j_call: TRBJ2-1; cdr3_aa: CASSSPGTDSGIEQFF; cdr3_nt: TGTGCCAGCAGCTCCCCCGGGACGGACTCTGGGATTGAGCAGTTCTTC
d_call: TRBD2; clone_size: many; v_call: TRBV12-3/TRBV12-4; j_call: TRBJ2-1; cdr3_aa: CASSLGTSGRAAYNEQFF; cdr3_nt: TGTGCCAGCAGTTTAGGGACTAGCGGGAGGGCCGCGTACAATGAGCAGTTCTTC
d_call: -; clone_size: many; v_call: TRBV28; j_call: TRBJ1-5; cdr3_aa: CASWGRRNQPQHF; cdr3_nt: TGTGCCAGCTGGGGACGACGCAATCAGCCCCAGCATTTT
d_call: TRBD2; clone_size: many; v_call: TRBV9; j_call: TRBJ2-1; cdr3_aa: CASSVGSGGGTYNEQFF; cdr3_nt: TGTGCCAGCAGCGTAGGCAGCGGGGGGGGAACCTACAATGAGCAGTTCTTC
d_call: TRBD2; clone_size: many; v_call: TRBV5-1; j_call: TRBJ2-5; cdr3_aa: CASSSGGLAGGQETQYF; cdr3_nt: TGCGCCAGCAGTTCTGGAGGACTAGCGGGGGGACAAGAGACCCAGTACTTC
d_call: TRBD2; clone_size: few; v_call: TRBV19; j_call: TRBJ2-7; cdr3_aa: CASSRDYGEQYF; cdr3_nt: TGTGCCAGTAGCCGGGACTACGGCGAGCAGTACTTC
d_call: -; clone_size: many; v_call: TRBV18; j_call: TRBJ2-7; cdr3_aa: CASSPGSYEQYF; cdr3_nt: TGTGCCAGCTCACCAGGGTCCTACGAGCAGTACTTC
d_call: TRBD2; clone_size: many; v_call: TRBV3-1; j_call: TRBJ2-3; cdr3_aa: CASSQRLAGSLNTDTQYF; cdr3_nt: TGTGCCAGCAGCCAAAGACTAGCGGGAAGCCTAAACACAGATACGCAGTATTTT
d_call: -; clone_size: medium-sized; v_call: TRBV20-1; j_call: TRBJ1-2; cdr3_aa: CSARDLAEGYTF; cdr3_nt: TGCAGTGCTAGAGATCTGGCCGAGGGGTATACCTTC
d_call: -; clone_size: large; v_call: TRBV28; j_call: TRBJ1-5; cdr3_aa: CASRGTGYNQPQHF; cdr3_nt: TGTGCCAGCAGGGGGACGGGTTACAATCAGCCCCAGCATTTT
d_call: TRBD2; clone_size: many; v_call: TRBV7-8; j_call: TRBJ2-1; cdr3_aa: CASSLESPSGYNEQFF; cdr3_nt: TGTGCCAGCAGCTTAGAGAGCCCTAGCGGTTACAATGAGCAGTTCTTC
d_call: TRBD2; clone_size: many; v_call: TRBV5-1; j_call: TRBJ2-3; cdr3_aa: CASRAQSTSGGTDTQYF; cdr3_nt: TGCGCCAGCAGGGCACAGTCAACTAGCGGGGGTACCGATACGCAGTATTTT
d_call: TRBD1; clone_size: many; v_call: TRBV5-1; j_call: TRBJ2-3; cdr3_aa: CASSAGQGATDTQYF; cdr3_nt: TGCGCCAGCAGCGCGGGACAGGGGGCCACAGATACGCAGTATTTT
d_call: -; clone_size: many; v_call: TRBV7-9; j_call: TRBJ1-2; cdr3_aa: CASSSRLFGYTF; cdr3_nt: TGTGCCAGCAGCTCCCGGCTGTTTGGCTACACCTTC
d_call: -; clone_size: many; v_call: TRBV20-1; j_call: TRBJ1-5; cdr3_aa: CSARVGVDQPQHF; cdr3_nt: TGCAGTGCTAGAGTCGGCGTGGATCAGCCCCAGCATTTT
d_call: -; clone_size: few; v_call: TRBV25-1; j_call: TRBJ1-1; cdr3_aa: CASKMNTEAFF; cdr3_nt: TGTGCCAGCAAAATGAACACTGAAGCTTTCTTT
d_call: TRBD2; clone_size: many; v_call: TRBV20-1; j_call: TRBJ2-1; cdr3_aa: CSATGLAGARLNEQFF; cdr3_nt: TGCAGTGCAACGGGACTAGCGGGAGCCAGGCTCAATGAGCAGTTCTTC
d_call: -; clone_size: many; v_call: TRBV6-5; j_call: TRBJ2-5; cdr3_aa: CASSHLPTRGPQETQYF; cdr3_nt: TGTGCCAGCAGTCACCTACCAACGCGAGGTCCCCAAGAGACCCAGTACTTC
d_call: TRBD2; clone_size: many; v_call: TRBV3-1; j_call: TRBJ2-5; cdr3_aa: CASSQGTSYQETQYF; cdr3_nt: TGTGCCAGCAGCCAAGGGACTAGTTACCAAGAGACCCAGTACTTC
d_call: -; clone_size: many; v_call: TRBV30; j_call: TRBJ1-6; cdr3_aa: CAWTGGVDKGSPLHF; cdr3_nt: TGTGCCTGGACCGGAGGAGTAGATAAAGGTTCACCCCTCCACTTT
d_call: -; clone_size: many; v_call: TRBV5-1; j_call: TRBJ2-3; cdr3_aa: CASSRSTDTQYF; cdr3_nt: TGCGCCAGCAGCCGGAGCACAGATACGCAGTATTTT
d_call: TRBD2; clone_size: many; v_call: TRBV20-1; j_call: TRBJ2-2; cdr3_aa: CSASGTSNTGELFF; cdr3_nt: TGCAGTGCTTCCGGGACTAGCAACACCGGGGAGCTGTTTTTT
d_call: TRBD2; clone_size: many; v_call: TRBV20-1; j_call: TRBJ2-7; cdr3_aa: CSARGTSHTGSYEQYF; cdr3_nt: TGCAGTGCTAGGGGGACTAGCCATACCGGCTCCTACGAGCAGTACTTC
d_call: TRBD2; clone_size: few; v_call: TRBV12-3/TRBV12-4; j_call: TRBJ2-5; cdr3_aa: CASSGLAAIETQYF; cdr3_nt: TGTGCCAGCAGCGGACTAGCGGCGATAGAGACCCAGTACTTC
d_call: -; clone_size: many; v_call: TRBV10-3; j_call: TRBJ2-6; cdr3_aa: CAISESRGYGSGANVLTF; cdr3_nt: TGTGCCATCAGTGAGTCGCGAGGGTATGGCTCTGGGGCCAACGTCCTGACTTTC
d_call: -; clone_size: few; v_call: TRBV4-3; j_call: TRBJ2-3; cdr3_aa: CASSQRWGPDTQYF; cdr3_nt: TGCGCCAGCAGCCAACGCTGGGGCCCAGATACGCAGTATTTT
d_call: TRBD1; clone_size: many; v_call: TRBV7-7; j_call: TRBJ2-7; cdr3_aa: CASSPDRGHEQYF; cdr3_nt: TGTGCCAGCAGCCCGGACAGGGGCCACGAGCAGTACTTC
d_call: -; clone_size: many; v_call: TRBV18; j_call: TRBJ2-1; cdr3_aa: CASSTGHVVNEQFF; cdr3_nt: TGTGCCAGCTCGACGGGACACGTCGTTAATGAGCAGTTCTTC
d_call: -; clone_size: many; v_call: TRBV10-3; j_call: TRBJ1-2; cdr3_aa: CAISALVGHGYTF; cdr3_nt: TGTGCCATCAGTGCCCTGGTGGGGCATGGCTACACCTTC
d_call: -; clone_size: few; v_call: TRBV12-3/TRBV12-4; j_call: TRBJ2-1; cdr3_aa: CASSWSGWRDNEQFF; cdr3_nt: TGTGCCAGCAGTTGGTCAGGGTGGAGGGACAATGAGCAGTTCTTC
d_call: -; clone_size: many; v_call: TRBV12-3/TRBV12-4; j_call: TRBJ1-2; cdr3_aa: CASSLDERGYTF; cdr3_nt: TGTGCCAGCAGTTTAGATGAGAGGGGCTACACCTTC